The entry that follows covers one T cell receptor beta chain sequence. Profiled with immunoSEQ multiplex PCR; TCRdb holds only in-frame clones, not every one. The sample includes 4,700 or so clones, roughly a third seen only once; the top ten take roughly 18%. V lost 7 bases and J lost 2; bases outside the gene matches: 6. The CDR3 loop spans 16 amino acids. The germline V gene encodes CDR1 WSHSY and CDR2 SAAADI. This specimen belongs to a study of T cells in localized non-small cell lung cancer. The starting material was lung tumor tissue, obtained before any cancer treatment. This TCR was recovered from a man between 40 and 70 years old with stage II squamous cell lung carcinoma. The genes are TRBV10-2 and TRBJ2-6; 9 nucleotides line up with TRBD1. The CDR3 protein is CASTGQGRAGANVLTF. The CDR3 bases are TGCGCCAGCACTGGACAGGGGCGGGCTGGGGCCAACGTCCTGACTTTC.